This TCR beta chain came from a study of response to subunit inactivated influenza vaccine. One entry per CDR3 protein, called by TCRdb with MiXCR from the RT-PCR reads. The sample consists of 450,000 to 500,000 distinct CDR3 sequences, over 9.5% of them appearing once. The sequence was collected from a man over 45 who received an inactivated influenza vaccine. The sample consisted of PBMCs from blood, taken roughly 45 days after vaccination.

CDR3 nucleotides: TGCAGTGCTAAACAGGGGGCACTCGACGAGCAGTACTTC. It translates to CSAKQGALDEQYF. This rearrangement joins TRBV20-1 to TRBJ2-7; 9 nucleotides align to TRBD1. This CDR3 spans 13 amino acids. The V and J ends lost 4 bases and 5 bases, in that order; junction bases with no gene match: 6. Germline V gives CDR1 DFQATT, CDR2 SNEGSKA (reference sequence).